A single sample gave rise to the 12 T cell receptor beta chains below, sequenced in a study of shared clonotypes between healthy human individuals. CD45RO negativity and positive selection for CCR7 defined naive CD8 cells, a population that excluded terminally differentiated effector memory CD45RA+ cells. Libraries were prepared by immunoSEQ multiplex PCR; TCRdb keeps only in-frame clonotypes and omits some of them. Among around 2.1 million clones, approximately 94% were seen once, and the ten largest hold over 1.5%. Input material: naive CD8+ T cells from PBMCs. Every receptor here comes from a man aged 18-30 years in good health. Some clones in this sample may be carry-over from other donors' samples.

V is TRBV27 and J is TRBJ1-1; D possibly corresponds to TRBD1 (6 bases). There are 15 residues in the CDR3. Germline V CDR1 and CDR2: MNHEY, SMNVEV (reference sequence). The germline V and J ends were trimmed by 4 bases and 1 base, with 13 bases remaining between them. CDR3 in amino acids: CASSSRTDSNTEAFF. CDR3 bases: TGTGCCAGCAGTTCAAGGACAGATTCGAACACTGAAGCTTTCTTT.

The genes are TRBV27 and TRBJ2-7, with TRBD1 matching over 8 bases. The germline gives CDR1 MNHEY, CDR2 SMNVEV (reference sequence). This CDR3 spans 16 amino acids. The V gene end was trimmed by 7 bases and the J gene end by 5 bases; junction bases not matched to a gene: 16. For the CDR3, the DNA is TGTGCCAGCACCCCCAGGGGGCCCATAGGTTCCAACGAGCAGTACTTC. Translated, it gives CASTPRGPIGSNEQYF.

J is TRBJ1-5 and V is TRBV4-2; unclear D gene. The CDR3 contains 14 residues. Germline V gives CDR1 LGHNA, CDR2 YNFKEQ. Between the trimmed V and J ends, which lost 0 bases and 4 bases, there was a span of 7 bases. The CDR3, as DNA: TGTGCCAGCAGCCAAGATCCCGGGAATCAGCCCCAGCATTTT. As protein: CASSQDPGNQPQHF.

With respect to this clone: Different DNA sequences within this sample yield the same CDR3. J is TRBJ2-7 and V is TRBV14; 9 bases are shared with TRBD1. The CDR3 loop spans 14 amino acids. Germline V CDR1 and CDR2: SGHDN, FVKESK. V lost 1 base and J lost 2; bases outside the gene matches: 0. CDR3 sequence: CASSQGTGAYEQYF. As DNA, the CDR3 is TGTGCCAGCAGCCAAGGGACAGGGGCCTACGAGCAGTACTTC.

V is TRBV7-2 and J is TRBJ1-4, with TRBD1 matching 8 bases. J gave up 7 bases and V 2 bases, and 6 bases lay outside the gene matches. The germline V gene encodes CDR1 SGHTA and CDR2 FQGNSA. CDR3 length: 15 residues. The CDR3 spells CASSLLVTGGEKLFF. In DNA form, the CDR3 reads TGTGCCAGCAGCTTACTGGTAACAGGGGGTGAAAAACTGTTTTTT. Variable domain in full (rest from reference TRBV7-2 and TRBJ1-4): GAGVSQSPSNKVTEKGKDVELRCDPISGHTALYWYRQSLGQGLEFLIYFQGNSAPDKSGLPSDRFSAERTGGSVSTLTIQRTQQEDSAVYLCASSLLVTGGEKLFFGSGTQLSVL.

The chain recombines TRBV14 with TRBJ2-7; D is uncertain. The CDR3 is 13 amino acids. Trimming left V 3 bases short and J 5 bases short, with 11 bases between. Per germline, CDR1 SGHDN and CDR2 FVKESK. The CDR3 protein is CASSHLRRHEQYF. CDR3 nucleotide sequence: TGTGCCAGCAGCCACCTCAGAAGGCACGAGCAGTACTTC.

The chain is built from TRBV18 and TRBJ2-7; D is unresolved. Germline CDR1 and CDR2: KGHSH and LQKENI. Trimming took off 4 bases at V and 3 bases at J, with 10 bases between the two ends. CDR3 length: 13 residues. The CDR3 sequence is CASSRSYDYEQYF. CDR3 in DNA: TGTGCCAGCTCACGCTCATATGACTACGAGCAGTACTTC.

DNA of the CDR3: TGTGCCAGCAGCTCCGGACTAGCGGTTAGCACAGATACGCAGTATTTT. It encodes CASSSGLAVSTDTQYF. The rearrangement joins TRBV7-8 to TRBJ2-3; 10 bases are a match to TRBD2. The ends lost 4 bases at V and 0 bases at J; junction bases unmatched: 4. Germline CDR1 and CDR2: SGHVS and FQNEAQ. The CDR3 is 16 residues long.

The chain carries TRBV7-9 and TRBJ2-5; TRBD2 is a possible D gene (6 bases). There are 16 residues in the CDR3. V was shortened by 1 base and J by 3 bases, with 15 bases between the two germline ends. CDR1 and CDR2 from the germline V gene are SEHNR and FQNEAQ (reference sequence). This chain's CDR3 is CASSLGGRSLKETQYF. The CDR3 nucleotides are TGTGCCAGCAGCTTAGGAGGGAGGTCTCTCAAAGAGACCCAGTACTTC.

This chain joins TRBV6-1 and TRBJ2-7; TRBD2 matches 10 bases. The length of the CDR3 is 14 residues. V lost 5 bases, J lost 2 bases, and 3 bases stayed unmatched. Germline V CDR1 and CDR2: MNHNS, SASEGT. In nucleotides, the CDR3 is TGTGCCAGCAGTTCTAGCGGGAGAGCCTACGAGCAGTACTTC. Amino acid sequence: CASSSSGRAYEQYF.

This sequence joins TRBV5-1 and TRBJ2-3; 8 nucleotides line up with TRBD1. With V trimmed by 4 bases and J by 1 base, 2 bases remained unmatched. CDR1 is SGHRS, CDR2 YFSETQ, per germline. The CDR3 runs 14 residues. The CDR3: CASSPDRGTDTQYF. Written as DNA, the CDR3 is TGCGCCAGCAGCCCGGACAGGGGCACAGATACGCAGTATTTT.

The chain is built from TRBV28 and TRBJ2-1, with 9 bases lining up with TRBD1. CDR3 length: 14 amino acids. V shed 6 bases and J 5 bases; nucleotides not matched to a gene: 5. Germline CDR1 reads MDHEN; CDR2 reads SYDVKM. The CDR3 loop reads CASRVQGADNEQFF. The CDR3 nucleotides are TGTGCCAGCAGGGTACAGGGGGCCGACAATGAGCAGTTCTTC.